Presented here are 29 T cell receptor beta chains from one specimen sequenced in a study of spatial heterogeneity in lung cancer. MiXCR was run by TCRdb on the 5' RACE reads, yielding one entry per CDR3 protein. This table has nearly 15,000 distinct CDR3 sequences, approximately 8% appearing once. Regarding time point: sample taken at primary tumor resection. The input material, whole RNA from tumor, nontumor lung or frozen PBMC, was sequenced unsorted. Source: PBMCs, taken at surgery. The receptors here all came from a female donor with early-stage non-small cell lung cancer.

This clonotype was seen repeatedly, ten times or more. This chain links TRBV6-1 with TRBJ2-7; 9 bases map to TRBD2. V lost 5 bases, J lost 1 base, and 6 bases stayed unmatched. The CDR3 spans 15 residues. In germline, CDR1 is MNHNS, CDR2 SASEGT. CDR3 DNA: TGTGCCAGCAGTACCACGACTAGCGGATCCTACGAGCAGTACTTC. Its protein product is CASSTTTSGSYEQYF.

This clonotype occurred a few times. This chain links TRBV27 with TRBJ1-1; 9 bases fit TRBD1. The germline V gene has CDR1 MNHEY and CDR2 SMNVEV (reference sequence). The CDR3 totals 13 residues. V shed 8 bases and J 6 bases; nucleotides not matched to a gene: 7. The CDR3 sequence: CASRDRVVSEAFF. In nucleotides, the CDR3 is TGTGCCAGCCGGGACAGGGTGGTTTCTGAAGCTTTCTTT.

In this sample, this clonotype turned up a few times. The chain employs TRBV7-9 and TRBJ2-5; no clear D gene. The CDR3 sequence is 15 residues long. Deletions cut 2 bases from V and 5 bases from J, with 15 bases between. Per the germline V gene, CDR1 is SEHNR and CDR2 is FQNEAQ (reference sequence). The CDR3 DNA follows: TGTGCCAGCAGCTTACACGCAGGCCTCCCCGAGACCCAGTACTTC. Translating gives CASSLHAGLPETQYF.

The sample holds many counts of this clonotype. The V and J genes are TRBV29-1 and TRBJ2-5, with a tentative D call TRBD1 (5 bases). CDR3 length: 13 residues. Germline V CDR1 and CDR2: SQVTM, ANQGSEA. V was shortened by 4 bases and J by 2 bases, with 11 bases between the two germline ends. The CDR3 DNA follows: TGCAGCGTTGTTAAACAGGCTCAAGAGACCCAGTACTTC. It specifies CSVVKQAQETQYF.

The chain links TRBV6-5 to TRBJ2-6, with no clear D. The V end lost 2 bases, the J end lost 0 bases, and 8 bases lay between the germline ends. The germline gives CDR1 MNHEY, CDR2 SVGAGI. This CDR3 spans 16 amino acids. In nucleotides, the CDR3 is TGTGCCAGCAGTTACAGGCCTGACTCTGGGGCCAACGTCCTGACTTTC. Its protein product is CASSYRPDSGANVLTF.

The sample holds many counts of this clonotype. The chain has TRBV6-1 and TRBJ2-3; the D gene is possibly TRBD2 (5 bases). Germline-derived CDR1 and CDR2 are MNHNS and SASEGT. This CDR3 is 14 amino acids long. Trimming stripped 4 bases from V and 1 base from J, with 9 bases between. DNA of the CDR3: TGTGCCAGCAGTGTTAGCGCTCGCACAGATACGCAGTATTTT. Its translation is CASSVSARTDTQYF.

This clonotype was counted a few times. The rearrangement joins TRBV5-1 to TRBJ1-1, with 8 positions matching TRBD1. This CDR3 is 15 amino acids long. CDR1 and CDR2 (germline): SGHRS, YFSETQ. V lost 3 bases and J lost 3; bases outside the gene matches: 7. The CDR3 sequence is CASSSTTGVHTEAFF. The CDR3 DNA reads as TGCGCCAGCAGCTCGACGACAGGGGTACACACTGAAGCTTTCTTT.

Regarding this clonotype: A much larger clonotype is one base distant, so this may be a read error. The rearrangement uses TRBV11-2 and TRBJ2-7; D is undetermined. The CDR3 runs to 12 residues. With 0 bases removed from V and 5 bases from J, the gap between germline ends came to 5 bases. Germline CDR1 reads SGHAT; CDR2 reads FQNNGV. The CDR3 loop reads CASSLELDEQYF. The CDR3 nucleotides are TGTGCCAGCAGCTTAGAGCTGGACGAGCAGTACTTC.

The chain uses TRBV11-2 and TRBJ2-5; D assignment may be TRBD1 or TRBD2 (5 bases each). Germline V gene data show CDR1 as SGHAT and CDR2 as FQNNGV. The CDR3 totals 14 residues. V was shortened by 4 bases and J by 5 bases, with 14 bases between the two germline ends. The CDR3 DNA is TGTGCCAGCAGCTCGACGACGGGGCCGGAGACCCAGTACTTC. It is translated as CASSSTTGPETQYF.

This clonotype was recorded many times. The genes are TRBV7-2 and TRBJ2-7, with D uncertain. This CDR3 region has 15 residues. V was trimmed by 3 bases and J by 1 base, leaving 13 bases between them. CDR1 and CDR2 from the germline V gene are SGHTA and FQGNSA. The CDR3 DNA is TGTGCCAGCAGCTTCCAGCCGTGGCGGTCCTACGAGCAGTACTTC. Translated: CASSFQPWRSYEQYF.

In its sample, this clonotype was seen many times. J is TRBJ1-1 and V is TRBV10-3; D remains unclear. Between the trimmed V and J ends, which lost 6 bases and 0 bases, there was a span of 14 bases. This CDR3 contains 15 residues. The germline CDR1 and CDR2 sequences are ENHRY and SYGVKD. CDR3 DNA: TGTGCCATCAGGAACCCAGGTACCATGAACACTGAAGCTTTCTTT. Amino acids: CAIRNPGTMNTEAFF.

This clonotype was detected many times. The rearrangement uses TRBV6-2 or TRBV6-3 and TRBJ1-4, with D unresolved. This CDR3 has 14 residues. With 5 bases removed from V and 10 bases from J, the gap between germline ends came to 17 bases. From germline, CDR1 is MNHEY and CDR2 SVGEGT. CDR3 in DNA: TGTGCCAGCAGTCAGGTGTCCGGGATAGCAAAACTGTTTTTT. Amino acids: CASSQVSGIAKLFF.

Only a few counts were recorded for this clonotype. V and J are TRBV28 and TRBJ2-3, with 8 bases that match TRBD2. Per the germline V gene, CDR1 is MDHEN and CDR2 is SYDVKM. The CDR3 has 15 amino acids. The V gene end was trimmed by 10 bases and the J gene end by 1 base; junction bases not matched to a gene: 10. The CDR3 DNA follows: TGTGCCATCGCCGGACGGGGGGGCGGCACAGATACGCAGTATTTT. Protein: CAIAGRGGGTDTQYF. The full variable domain, with the rest looked up from reference TRBV28 and TRBJ2-3, is DVKVTQSSRYLVKRTGEKVFLECVQDMDHENMFWYRQDPGLGLRLIYFSYDVKMKEKGDIPEGYSVSREKKERFSLILESASTNQTSMYLCAIAGRGGGTDTQYFGPGTRLTVL.

The sample holds many counts of this clonotype. The rearrangement links TRBV3-1 to TRBJ1-2; perhaps TRBD1 as D (6 bases). V lost 11 bases, J lost 4 bases, and 14 bases lay in between. The CDR3 length is 12 residues. Per germline, CDR1 LGHDT and CDR2 YNNKEL (reference sequence). The CDR3 here is CASGLQGYGYTF. In nucleotides, the CDR3 is TGTGCCTCAGGCTTACAGGGCTATGGCTACACCTTC.

In its sample, this clonotype was seen many times. The chain is built from TRBV5-1 and TRBJ2-7; D possibly corresponds to TRBD2 (5 bases). The germline V gene encodes CDR1 SGHRS and CDR2 YFSETQ. Deletions cut 4 bases from V and 0 bases from J, with 14 bases between. The CDR3 has 15 amino acids. CDR3 coding DNA: TGCGCCAGCAGCGGCTCTCCTGGGAGCTCCTACGAGCAGTACTTC. It specifies CASSGSPGSSYEQYF.

This clonotype has ten or more counts. The genes are TRBV5-1 and TRBJ2-5; TRBD2 aligns across 10 bases. The V segment lost 2 bases and the J segment 3 bases; nucleotides outside the gene matches: 4. From germline, CDR1 is SGHRS and CDR2 YFSETQ. This CDR3 region has 15 residues. The CDR3 region has the DNA TGCGCCAGCAGCTTCCTAGCGGGGGCTGAAGAGACCCAGTACTTC. Protein: CASSFLAGAEETQYF.

In its sample, this clonotype was seen many times. The rearrangement links TRBV7-9 to TRBJ2-5, with a weak D call TRBD2 (5 bases). Germline lookup yields CDR1 SEHNR and CDR2 FQNEAQ (reference sequence). This CDR3 is built from 12 residues. Trimming cost V 5 bases and J 4 bases, with 8 bases left between them. DNA of the CDR3: TGTGCCAGCAGCCGAGGGATAGAGACCCAGTACTTC. This translates into CASSRGIETQYF.

This clonotype was seen at least ten times. The chain couples TRBV4-1 to TRBJ2-2; D might be TRBD1 or TRBD2, each matching 5 bases. Germline assignment: CDR1 MGHRA and CDR2 YSYEKL. The CDR3 sequence is 16 residues long. The germline V and J ends were trimmed by 2 bases and 0 bases, with 10 bases remaining between them. The CDR3 here is CASSQRSGPNTGELFF. The CDR3 DNA is TGCGCCAGCAGCCAACGCTCGGGGCCGAACACCGGGGAGCTGTTTTTT.

This clonotype was recorded many times. J is TRBJ1-1 and V is TRBV24-1; the match to TRBD1 covers 7 bases. Per germline, CDR1 KGHDR and CDR2 SFDVKD. After removal of 4 bases from V and 3 bases from J, the junction contained 7 bases not matched to a gene. This CDR3 has 15 amino acids. DNA of the CDR3: TGTGCCACCAGTGACCCCTCAGGGGGGGACACTGAAGCTTTCTTT. This sequence encodes CATSDPSGGDTEAFF.

The sample holds a few counts of this clonotype. J is TRBJ2-1 and V is TRBV10-3, with 9 bases identical to TRBD1. The CDR3 has 15 residues. Per germline, CDR1 ENHRY and CDR2 SYGVKD. The J segment lost 7 bases and the V segment lost 3 bases, leaving 7 bases of the junction unmatched. This CDR3 is CAISDPGTGRNEQFF. In nucleotides, the CDR3 is TGTGCCATCAGTGACCCCGGGACAGGGAGGAATGAGCAGTTCTTC.

At least ten counts were recorded for this clonotype. The chain couples TRBV6-5 to TRBJ1-4; 7 bases align to TRBD1. V gave up 4 bases and J gave up 5 bases; unmatched junction bases: 7. In germline, CDR1 is MNHEY, CDR2 SVGAGI. This CDR3 has 15 residues. CDR3 in DNA: TGTGCCAGCAGTTCAACGACAGGGACCAATGAAAAACTGTTTTTT. It translates to CASSSTTGTNEKLFF.

This clonotype was detected a few times. This sequence may be a read error, since a much larger clone differs from it by one base. The chain is built from TRBV2 and TRBJ1-6; a weak D match, TRBD1 (5 bases). CDR3 length: 16 residues. CDR1 is SNHLY and CDR2 is FYNNEI in the germline V gene. The CDR3 DNA follows: TGTGTCATCCGGGAGGACAAGGGGACTTCTAATTCACCCCTCCACTTT. Its protein is CVIREDKGTSNSPLHF.

This clonotype was seen at least ten times. The J gene is TRBJ1-2, the V gene TRBV6-2 or TRBV6-3; D not resolved. The CDR3 contains 13 residues. The ends were cut back, 6 bases at V and 8 bases at J, with 16 bases in the middle. The V gene's germline CDR1 is MNHEY and CDR2 SVGEGT. The CDR3 coding sequence is TGTGCCAGCAGCCCCCAGCAGGTGGGCGGCTACACCTTC. Residues: CASSPQQVGGYTF.

This clonotype was detected many times. The genes are TRBV12-3 or TRBV12-4 and TRBJ2-5; D ambiguous. V was trimmed by 3 bases and J by 2 bases, leaving 4 bases between them. This CDR3 spans 12 amino acids. CDR3 region: CASSFFQETQYF. In DNA, the CDR3 is TGTGCCAGCAGTTTTTTTCAAGAGACCCAGTACTTC.

The sample holds many counts of this clonotype. The rearrangement uses TRBV20-1 and TRBJ2-1; 11 bases fit TRBD2. Germline CDR1 DFQATT, CDR2 SNEGSKA (reference sequence). This CDR3 comprises 14 residues. V lost 5 bases to trimming and J lost 4 bases; unmatched junction nucleotides: 4. DNA for the CDR3: TGCAGTGCTCGGACTAGCGGGCTTTACAATGAGCAGTTCTTC. This gives the protein CSARTSGLYNEQFF.

This clonotype was observed many times. The J gene is TRBJ2-5, the V gene TRBV5-1; D possibly corresponds to TRBD1 (5 bases). V was cut by 1 base and J by 5 bases, with 12 bases left in between. Germline V gives CDR1 SGHRS, CDR2 YFSETQ. This CDR3 spans 14 amino acids. The CDR3 spells CASSLLRVGETQYF. The CDR3 coding sequence is TGCGCCAGCAGCTTGCTCAGGGTTGGGGAGACCCAGTACTTC.

The table lists this clonotype with many counts. This rearrangement joins TRBV28 to TRBJ1-2; no definite D call. Germline CDR1 MDHEN, CDR2 SYDVKM. Trimming stripped 4 bases from V and 6 bases from J, with 9 bases between. The CDR3 runs 12 residues. This chain's CDR3 is CASSSLPHGYTF. The DNA for the CDR3 is TGTGCCAGCAGTTCTCTCCCGCATGGCTACACCTTC.

This clonotype was picked up many times. This chain connects TRBV10-3 to TRBJ2-7; D gene ambiguous. This CDR3 region has 12 residues. Germline CDR1 is ENHRY and CDR2 is SYGVKD. V lost 7 bases and J 2 bases, leaving 9 bases between the germline ends. Here the CDR3 DNA reads TGTGCCATCAAAAGCTCCGCCTACGAGCAGTACTTC. It is translated as CAIKSSAYEQYF.

The chain carries TRBV7-2 and TRBJ1-2; D is unresolved. The length of the CDR3 is 14 residues. With 6 bases removed from V and 5 bases from J, the gap between germline ends came to 16 bases. Per germline, CDR1 SGHTA and CDR2 FQGNSA. This CDR3 reads CASRFREASYGYTF. In DNA form, the CDR3 reads TGTGCCAGCAGATTTAGAGAGGCCAGTTATGGCTACACCTTC.